One sample yielded the 26 T cell receptor beta chains listed below, sequenced in a study of identifying expanded T cells in peripheral blood (dated by TCRdb to about 2019). Library generation was performed with the immunoSEQ multiplex PCR assay. What TCRdb holds here is the immuneACCESS table cut down to in-frame rearrangements. Part of the clones is not present; checked against another copy, under half of the missing clones reflect an unresolved V gene, and the others are unexplained. For this sample the table gives 85,000 to 120,000 clones, of which approximately 89% were detected only once. The ten largest clones take up around an eighth of the sample. What was sequenced was blood. The receptor set was obtained from a person aged 18 to 70 in good health.

This clone was observed a handful of times. The chain has TRBV4-2 and TRBJ2-1; 8 nucleotides line up with TRBD2. The J segment lost 4 bases and the V segment lost 4 bases, leaving 15 bases of the junction unmatched. CDR3 length: 18 amino acids. Germline V CDR1 and CDR2: LGHNA, YNFKEQ. The CDR3 nucleotides are TGTGCCAGCAGCCGAAAAACCCCGGGGGTAGCGGGATACAATGAGCAGTTCTTC. Residues: CASSRKTPGVAGYNEQFF.

This clone was observed once. This rearrangement joins TRBV19 to TRBJ1-2, with D possibly matching TRBD1 (6 bases). Germline values: CDR1 LNHDA, CDR2 SQIVND (reference sequence). The V and J ends lost 3 bases and 3 bases respectively, with 17 bases between them. This CDR3 has 16 residues. The CDR3 region has the DNA TGTGCCAGTAGTATGGGTTTAGACAGGACGGACTATGGCTACACCTTC. Amino acids: CASSMGLDRTDYGYTF.

This chain joins TRBV7-3 and TRBJ2-3; perhaps TRBD2 as D (6 bases). Trimming removed 4 bases at V and 1 base at J, with 12 bases between. Looked up from germline, CDR1 is SGHTA and CDR2 is FQGTGA. This CDR3 contains 15 residues. Here the CDR3 DNA reads TGTGCCAGCAGCTATGTGGGGGGACGCACAGATACGCAGTATTTT. Its translation: CASSYVGGRTDTQYF.

This clone has a single count. The rearrangement joins TRBV19 to TRBJ2-3; 9 nucleotides line up with TRBD1. This CDR3 is built from 13 residues. V trimming: 5 bases; J trimming: 5 bases; junction bases outside the gene matches: 2. Germline V lookup: CDR1 LNHDA, CDR2 SQIVND (reference sequence). The CDR3 region has the DNA TGTGCCAGTAGTGCGGACAGGGGAGATACGCAGTATTTT. This codes for CASSADRGDTQYF.

This clone was seen more than once but under ten times. The chain carries TRBV5-1 and TRBJ1-5; possibly TRBD1 for D (5 bases). Germline V gene lookup returns CDR1 SGHRS and CDR2 YFSETQ. V was clipped by 1 base and J by 0 bases, with 11 bases between them. The CDR3 has 16 amino acids. The CDR3 spells CASSLIGGASNQPQHF. The CDR3 DNA is TGCGCCAGCAGCTTGATTGGGGGTGCTAGCAATCAGCCCCAGCATTTT.

The chain joins TRBV7-3 to TRBJ1-6; D uncertain. Germline values: CDR1 SGHTA, CDR2 FQGTGA. V was cut by 5 bases and J by 7 bases, with 9 bases left in between. This CDR3 is built from 13 residues. The chain's CDR3 is CASSPLHNSPLHF. CDR3 nucleotides: TGTGCCAGCAGCCCACTGCACAATTCACCCCTCCACTTT.

The chain uses TRBV6-5 and TRBJ2-3; D is unresolved. V lost 2 bases, J lost 1 base, and 10 bases lay in between. Germline V gene lookup returns CDR1 MNHEY and CDR2 SVGAGI. The CDR3 extends over 15 amino acids. CDR3 nucleotide sequence: TGTGCCAGCAGTTACACATGGAGCGGCACAGATACGCAGTATTTT. Its translation: CASSYTWSGTDTQYF.

In this sample, this clone turned up a few times. The rearrangement links TRBV5-1 to TRBJ1-2, with 9 nucleotides matching TRBD1. V shed 4 bases, J shed 1 base, and the junction held 5 bases outside the gene matches. Germline CDR1 is SGHRS and CDR2 is YFSETQ. CDR3 length equals 15 residues. Here the CDR3 DNA reads TGCGCCAGCAGCGCCACAGGGGGCGTTAACTATGGCTACACCTTC. As protein: CASSATGGVNYGYTF.

J is TRBJ1-4 and V is TRBV28, with a tentative D call TRBD1 (6 bases). Trimming cost V 8 bases and J 7 bases, with 17 bases left between them. The CDR3 runs to 14 residues. Germline V gene sequence: CDR1 MDHEN, CDR2 SYDVKM. The DNA for the CDR3 is TGTGCCAGCGGCAGGGGTGTTTATGTTGAAAAACTGTTTTTT. Its translation is CASGRGVYVEKLFF. The whole variable domain, remainder taken from reference TRBV28 and TRBJ1-4, is DVKVTQSSRYLVKRTGEKVFLECVQDMDHENMFWYRQDPGLGLRLIYFSYDVKMKEKGDIPEGYSVSREKKERFSLILESASTNQTSMYLCASGRGVYVEKLFFGSGTQLSVL.

V gene TRBV30 combines with J gene TRBJ2-5; D is uncertain. V lost 4 bases and J 5 bases, leaving 11 bases between the germline ends. The CDR3 has 12 amino acids. The germline V gene has CDR1 GTSNPN and CDR2 SVGIG (reference sequence). The CDR3 DNA reads as TGTGCCTGGAAGCTAGACTCGGAGACCCAGTACTTC. Its translation is CAWKLDSETQYF. Complete variable domain (other parts from reference TRBV30 and TRBJ2-5): SQTIHQWPATLVQPVGSPLSLECTVEGTSNPNLYWYRQAAGRGLQLLFYSVGIGQISSEVPQNLSASRPQDRQFILSSKKLLLSDSGFYLCAWKLDSETQYFGPGTRLLVL.

The chain joins TRBV4-1 to TRBJ1-4; D unresolved. Trimming removed 0 bases from V and 5 bases from J, with 10 bases in between. Germline CDR1 and CDR2: MGHRA and YSYEKL. The CDR3 loop spans 15 amino acids. The CDR3 loop reads CASSQEGRLNEKLFF. DNA of the CDR3: TGCGCCAGCAGCCAAGAGGGCAGACTGAATGAAAAACTGTTTTTT.

This sequence joins TRBV5-1 and TRBJ2-2; TRBD2 aligns across 7 bases. CDR3 length equals 14 residues. Per the germline V gene, CDR1 is SGHRS and CDR2 is YFSETQ. The J segment lost 4 bases and the V segment lost 5 bases, leaving 5 bases of the junction unmatched. The CDR3 sequence: CASRRDYLTGELFF. The CDR3 bases are TGCGCCAGCAGGCGGGACTACCTCACCGGGGAGCTGTTTTTT.

The chain couples TRBV6-6 to TRBJ1-3; D might be TRBD1 (5 bases). The CDR3 totals 15 residues. The germline V gene encodes CDR1 MNHNY and CDR2 SVGAGI (reference sequence). V was cut by 8 bases and J by 7 bases, with 21 bases left in between. CDR3 nucleotides: TGTGCCAGCTCGGAGGGGTCGCATAAGAGGAACACCATATATTTT. Translation gives CASSEGSHKRNTIYF.

The chain recombines TRBV28 with TRBJ2-5; tentative D call: TRBD2 (6 bases). The length of the CDR3 is 13 residues. The germline V gene has CDR1 MDHEN and CDR2 SYDVKM. Trimming pared 2 bases from V and 4 bases from J, leaving 8 bases between. CDR3 sequence (DNA): TGTGCCAGCAGTTTAGCGGGGTTAGAGACCCAGTACTTC. Its translation is CASSLAGLETQYF.

This clone has more than one count but fewer than ten. The V and J genes are TRBV30 and TRBJ1-1, with TRBD1 matching over 9 bases. J was trimmed by 4 bases and V by 0 bases; bases with no gene match: 3. The CDR3 contains 14 residues. Germline V gene sequence: CDR1 GTSNPN, CDR2 SVGIG (reference sequence). CDR3 sequence reads: CAWSVQTGGTEAFF. Here the CDR3 DNA reads TGTGCCTGGAGTGTACAGACAGGGGGCACTGAAGCTTTCTTT.

The V gene is TRBV28, the J gene TRBJ2-1, with TRBD2 matching 7 bases. CDR1 is MDHEN and CDR2 is SYDVKM in the germline V gene. The CDR3 loop spans 15 amino acids. V trimming: 3 bases; J trimming: 2 bases; junction bases outside the gene matches: 4. The CDR3 reads CASSLVAGTYNEQFF. CDR3 in DNA: TGTGCCAGCAGTTTGGTAGCGGGCACCTACAATGAGCAGTTCTTC.

The chain recombines TRBV2 with TRBJ2-3; TRBD1 is a possible D gene (5 bases). This CDR3 region has 16 residues. Germline CDR1 and CDR2: SNHLY and FYNNEI. Between the trimmed V and J ends, which lost 7 bases and 0 bases, there was a span of 17 bases. The CDR3, as DNA: TGTGCCAGCACCCGACCGACAGCGACTAGCACAGATACGCAGTATTTT. This encodes CASTRPTATSTDTQYF. Supplemented by reference TRBV2 and TRBJ2-3, the full variable domain reads EPEVTQTPSHQVTQMGQEVILRCVPISNHLYFYWYRQILGQKVEFLVSFYNNEISEKSEIFDDQFSVERPDGSNFTLKIRSTKLEDSAMYFCASTRPTATSTDTQYFGPGTRLTVL.

The chain couples TRBV18 to TRBJ1-2; no reliable D call. The CDR3 is made up of 16 amino acids. Per the germline V gene, CDR1 is KGHSH and CDR2 is LQKENI. V gave up 2 bases and J gave up 0 bases, with 13 bases separating them. The CDR3 spells CASSPFAQLANYGYTF. CDR3 nucleotide sequence: TGTGCCAGCTCACCATTTGCGCAGTTAGCTAACTATGGCTACACCTTC.

This chain links TRBV15 with TRBJ1-6, with D perhaps TRBD1 (5 bases). This CDR3 comprises 13 residues. Germline lookup yields CDR1 LNHNV and CDR2 YYDKDF (reference sequence). Trimming took off 5 bases at V and 6 bases at J, with 8 bases between the two ends. This CDR3 reads CATSRDGNSPLHF. The CDR3 DNA sequence: TGTGCCACCAGCCGGGACGGTAATTCACCCCTCCACTTT.

The rearrangement uses TRBV6-6 and TRBJ2-2; 12 bases line up with TRBD1. The J segment lost 6 bases and the V segment lost 6 bases, leaving 5 bases of the junction unmatched. The CDR3 length is 15 residues. The germline gives CDR1 MNHNY, CDR2 SVGAGI (reference sequence). The CDR3 DNA reads as TGTGCCAGCAGGCCCGGGACAGGGGGCCCCGGGGAGCTGTTTTTT. Translation: CASRPGTGGPGELFF.

The chain links TRBV15 to TRBJ2-1; 7 positions match TRBD2. Per the germline V gene, CDR1 is LNHNV and CDR2 is YYDKDF (reference sequence). J was trimmed by 7 bases and V by 1 base; bases with no gene match: 7. This CDR3 has 15 residues. The CDR3 loop is CATSRGGGGGNEQFF. The CDR3 DNA sequence: TGTGCCACCAGCAGAGGGGGCGGGGGAGGGAATGAGCAGTTCTTC.

This clone showed up just a few times. The chain joins TRBV19 to TRBJ1-3; no clear D gene. V shed 6 bases and J shed 3 bases, with 6 bases lying between them. Germline CDR1 and CDR2: LNHDA and SQIVND (reference sequence). CDR3 length: 12 amino acids. CDR3 region: CASSQIGNTIYF. Here the CDR3 DNA reads TGTGCCAGTAGCCAAATTGGAAACACCATATATTTT. The whole variable domain, remainder taken from reference TRBV19 and TRBJ1-3, is DGGITQSPKYLFRKEGQNVTLSCEQNLNHDAMYWYRQDPGQGLRLIYYSQIVNDFQKGDIAEGYSVSREKKESFPLTVTSAQKNPTAFYLCASSQIGNTIYFGEGSWLTVV.

This clone was recorded only once. CDR3 nucleotides: TGTGCCAGTAGTATAGCGGGACAGGGGGTCTACGAGCAGTACTTC. Its translation is CASSIAGQGVYEQYF. V and J are TRBV19 and TRBJ2-7; 11 bases map to TRBD1. Germline CDR1 reads LNHDA; CDR2 reads SQIVND (reference sequence). Trimming at V came to 1 base and at J to 3 bases, leaving 2 bases not matched to a gene. The CDR3 has 15 amino acids.

V and J are TRBV5-5 and TRBJ1-5; D gene ambiguous. Trimming removed 0 bases from V and 0 bases from J, with 10 bases in between. The germline CDR1 and CDR2 sequences are SGHKS and YYEKEE (reference sequence). The CDR3 contains 16 residues. CDR3 residues: CASSLEARISNQPQHF. DNA for the CDR3: TGTGCCAGCAGCTTGGAGGCGCGGATTAGCAATCAGCCCCAGCATTTT.

For the CDR3, the DNA is TGTGCCAGCAGCCAAGCCCAGGGACAGACTCTCTATGGCTACACCTTC. It encodes CASSQAQGQTLYGYTF. V and J are TRBV4-2 and TRBJ1-2; 7 bases match TRBD1. Germline CDR1 and CDR2: LGHNA and YNFKEQ. The CDR3 runs to 16 residues. Trimming at V came to 1 base and at J to 4 bases, leaving 9 bases not matched to a gene.

The chain joins TRBV7-8 to TRBJ1-1; D is uncertain. This CDR3 is 13 amino acids long. The V gene's germline CDR1 is SGHVS and CDR2 FQNEAQ. V was cut by 5 bases and J by 5 bases, with 12 bases left in between. The CDR3, as DNA: TGTGCCAGCAGCCTGATAGTCGCGACTGAAGCTTTCTTT. Its translation is CASSLIVATEAFF.